A single sample gave rise to the 21 T cell receptor beta chains below, sequenced in a study of blood T cells in healthy people across ages (dated by TCRdb to about 2015). Library preparation employed 5' RACE. Sequencing instrument: Illumina HiSeq 2500. A second PCR of 7 to 11 cycles was performed with a sample-barcoded 5' primer and a J-beta primer mix. TCRdb cleaned the public reads at Q25 with fastp, built clones with MiXCR and kept in-frame beta chains. Rows with a matching CDR3 protein are joined into one entry that keeps the most common DNA and genes. A total of about 720,000 distinct CDR3 sequences appear in this sample, over 20% of them only once. Around 21% of the sample is in the top ten clones. Source material: blood. The receptors here all came from a man aged 65-85 years in good health.

This clonotype has just a few counts. The CDR3 bases are TGTGCCAGCAGTTTATTAACTAGCGGTTACAATGAGCAGTTCTTC. Amino acids: CASSLLTSGYNEQFF. The chain couples TRBV12-3 or TRBV12-4 to TRBJ2-1; TRBD2 matches 8 bases. The CDR3 runs 15 residues. The trim removed 2 bases at V and 4 bases at J, leaving 4 bases unmatched.

This clonotype came up a few times. The genes are TRBV6-2 or TRBV6-3 and TRBJ2-1; TRBD1 agrees at 8 bases. This CDR3 contains 13 residues. CDR1 and CDR2 (germline): MNHEY, SVGEGT. The J segment lost 7 bases and the V segment lost 6 bases, leaving 5 bases of the junction unmatched. The CDR3 region is CASSRDRRNEQFF. The CDR3 DNA follows: TGTGCCAGCAGCAGGGACAGGAGGAATGAGCAGTTCTTC.

This clonotype was seen only once. The genes are TRBV2 and TRBJ2-1, with 10 bases aligning to TRBD2. Germline V gives CDR1 SNHLY, CDR2 FYNNEI. Trimming at V came to 5 bases and at J to 14 bases, leaving 6 bases not matched to a gene. The CDR3 extends over 12 amino acids. Written as DNA, the CDR3 is TGTGCCAGCAGTCCACTAGCGGGGTCCGAGTTCTTC. The encoded protein is CASSPLAGSEFF.

This clonotype turned up a few times. J is TRBJ2-7 and V is TRBV12-3 or TRBV12-4; TRBD1 agrees at 7 bases. CDR3 length: 15 amino acids. J was trimmed by 2 bases and V by 5 bases; bases with no gene match: 9. CDR3 sequence (DNA): TGTGCCAGCAGTGCCCGGACAGGCTTCACCTACGAGCAGTACTTC. Its protein product is CASSARTGFTYEQYF.

The sample holds a few counts of this clonotype. The CDR3 DNA follows: TGCGCCAGCAGCTCACAGGGCCACTCGGCCGGCTACGAGCAGTACTTC. This encodes CASSSQGHSAGYEQYF. J is TRBJ2-7 and V is TRBV5-1, with D perhaps TRBD1 (6 bases). The CDR3 runs to 16 residues. V was shortened by 3 bases and J by 3 bases, with 19 bases between the two germline ends. CDR1 and CDR2 (germline): SGHRS, YFSETQ.

This clonotype was counted between two and nine times. The chain has TRBV20-1 and TRBJ1-4; D remains ambiguous. Germline V gives CDR1 DFQATT, CDR2 SNEGSKA (reference sequence). The CDR3 consists of 12 residues. Trimming stripped 5 bases from V and 5 bases from J, with 9 bases between. Here the CDR3 reads CSAPLGNEKLFF. The CDR3 region has the DNA TGCAGTGCTCCTTTGGGGAATGAAAAACTGTTTTTT.

This rearrangement joins TRBV6-6 to TRBJ2-7; weak D call: TRBD2 (5 bases). Germline V gene data show CDR1 as MNHNY and CDR2 as SVGAGI (reference sequence). V was cut by 2 bases and J by 5 bases, with 13 bases left in between. The CDR3 sequence is 14 residues long. CDR3 nucleotide sequence: TGTGCCAGCAGTTACAGAGGGAACTCGAACGAGCAGTACGTC. Its translation is CASSYRGNSNEQYV.

This sequence joins TRBV12-3 or TRBV12-4 and TRBJ1-4; D uncertain. This CDR3 is built from 14 residues. V was pared by 3 bases and J by 5 bases, with 10 bases between. CDR3: CASSFSGDNEKLFF. The CDR3 nucleotides are TGTGCCAGCAGTTTTTCAGGAGACAATGAAAAACTGTTTTTT.

The chain combines TRBV20-1 with TRBJ2-1, with a possible D match to TRBD2 (6 bases). Germline V CDR1 and CDR2: DFQATT, SNEGSKA (reference sequence). With 4 bases removed from V and 0 bases from J, the gap between germline ends came to 13 bases. This CDR3 comprises 15 residues. CDR3 nucleotides: TGCAGTGCTACGGGGAGGTGGTCCTCCTACAATGAGCAGTTCTTC. Its translation is CSATGRWSSYNEQFF.

The V and J genes are TRBV5-5 and TRBJ1-2; D remains unclear. The CDR3 spans 14 residues. V shed 3 bases and J shed 5 bases, with 14 bases lying between them. Germline CDR1 reads SGHKS; CDR2 reads YYEKEE (reference sequence). CDR3 sequence (DNA): TGTGCCAGCAGCTCAGCGGCAGCTTTTTATGGCTACACCTTC. Translation gives CASSSAAAFYGYTF.

This clonotype was recorded a few times. One end of the junction fails to match germline, which may point to a read error. This chain links TRBV7-2 with TRBJ2-3, with 10 bases lining up with TRBD1. The CDR3 is made up of 18 amino acids. Germline CDR1 is SGHTA and CDR2 is FQGNSA. The CDR3 DNA follows: TGTGTCAGCAGCCCGCGACCGGGACAGGGGTCACCCACAGATACGCAGTATTTT. Translation gives CVSSPRPGQGSPTDTQYF.

The table lists this clonotype with a few counts. This chain links TRBV20-1 with TRBJ2-5; TRBD2 might be the D (6 bases). Looked up from germline, CDR1 is DFQATT and CDR2 is SNEGSKA (reference sequence). The CDR3 totals 13 residues. Between the trimmed V and J ends, which lost 2 bases and 5 bases, there was a span of 12 bases. CDR3 nucleotides: TGCAGTGCTAGAAAGGCGGGATTGGAGACCCAGTACTTC. Protein sequence: CSARKAGLETQYF.

This clonotype was detected many times. The chain is built from TRBV9 and TRBJ1-2, with a tentative D call TRBD1 (5 bases). Germline CDR1 is SGDLS and CDR2 is YYNGEE. The CDR3 spans 14 residues. V was clipped by 2 bases and J by 3 bases, with 11 bases between them. The CDR3 sequence is CASSVAGNDYGYTF. The DNA of the CDR3 is TGTGCCAGCAGCGTGGCAGGGAACGACTATGGCTACACCTTC.

The chain links TRBV20-1 to TRBJ1-1; perhaps TRBD1 as D (5 bases). The CDR3 sequence is 15 residues long. Germline loops: CDR1 DFQATT, CDR2 SNEGSKA (reference sequence). V lost 1 base, J lost 1 base, and 13 bases lay in between. For the CDR3, the DNA is TGCAGTGCTAGAGGGGGGGGGAGACAGAACACTGAAGCTTTCTTT. It codes for CSARGGGRQNTEAFF.

The rearrangement links TRBV6-5 to TRBJ1-1; no clear D gene. With 7 bases removed from V and 10 bases from J, the gap between germline ends came to 13 bases. Germline values: CDR1 MNHEY, CDR2 SVGAGI. The length of the CDR3 is 11 residues. The CDR3 here is CASIVWKRAFF. Here the CDR3 DNA reads TGTGCCAGCATCGTCTGGAAGCGAGCTTTCTTT.

The chain combines TRBV6-1 with TRBJ1-5; D is undetermined. V was pared by 2 bases and J by 2 bases, with 22 bases between. In germline, CDR1 is MNHNS, CDR2 SASEGT. The CDR3 loop spans 19 amino acids. The DNA of the CDR3 is TGTGCCAGCAGTGAAAGCCAGTCCTTCCGGCGCGCGGGCAATCAGCCCCAGCATTTT. It translates to CASSESQSFRRAGNQPQHF.

This clonotype was picked up a small number of times. V gene TRBV20-1 combines with J gene TRBJ2-1; no definite D call. The CDR3 has 14 residues. Germline loops: CDR1 DFQATT, CDR2 SNEGSKA (reference sequence). Between the trimmed V and J ends, which lost 6 bases and 7 bases, there was a span of 19 bases. DNA for the CDR3: TGCAGTGCCCCCCCTAGTGTCTTCCGTAATGAGCAGTTCTTC. Encoded protein: CSAPPSVFRNEQFF.

The chain joins TRBV6-5 to TRBJ2-5; D may match TRBD1 or TRBD2 (5 bases each). The CDR3 spans 13 residues. In germline, CDR1 is MNHEY, CDR2 SVGAGI. V lost 4 bases, J lost 2 bases, and 8 bases lay in between. CDR3 region: CASSLWGQETQYF. CDR3 DNA: TGTGCCAGCAGTTTGTGGGGGCAAGAGACCCAGTACTTC.

The CDR3: CASSGDRGYEQYF. The CDR3 DNA follows: TGTGCCAGCAGTGGGGACAGGGGGTACGAGCAGTACTTC. V is TRBV28 and J is TRBJ2-7, with 11 bases fitting TRBD1. Germline trimming cut 5 bases from V and 4 bases from J; bases unmatched to any gene: 1. This CDR3 has 13 residues. Germline assignment: CDR1 MDHEN and CDR2 SYDVKM.

The chain employs TRBV19 and TRBJ2-4, with 9 bases fitting TRBD1. This CDR3 spans 19 amino acids. The germline gives CDR1 LNHDA, CDR2 SQIVND (reference sequence). Germline trimming cut 5 bases from V and 0 bases from J; bases unmatched to any gene: 14. As DNA, the CDR3 is TGTGCCAGTAGTTCCGAGGACAGGGGCTCTTTCCTAGCCAAAAACATTCAGTACTTC. Translation: CASSSEDRGSFLAKNIQYF.

This chain links TRBV6-6 with TRBJ2-3; 7 bases are a match to TRBD2. This CDR3 has 15 amino acids. J gave up 5 bases and V 0 bases, and 5 bases lay outside the gene matches. Germline values: CDR1 MNHNY, CDR2 SVGAGI (reference sequence). CDR3 residues: CASSYSAGVGDTQYF. In DNA, the CDR3 is TGTGCCAGCAGTTACTCCGCGGGGGTGGGAGATACGCAGTATTTT.